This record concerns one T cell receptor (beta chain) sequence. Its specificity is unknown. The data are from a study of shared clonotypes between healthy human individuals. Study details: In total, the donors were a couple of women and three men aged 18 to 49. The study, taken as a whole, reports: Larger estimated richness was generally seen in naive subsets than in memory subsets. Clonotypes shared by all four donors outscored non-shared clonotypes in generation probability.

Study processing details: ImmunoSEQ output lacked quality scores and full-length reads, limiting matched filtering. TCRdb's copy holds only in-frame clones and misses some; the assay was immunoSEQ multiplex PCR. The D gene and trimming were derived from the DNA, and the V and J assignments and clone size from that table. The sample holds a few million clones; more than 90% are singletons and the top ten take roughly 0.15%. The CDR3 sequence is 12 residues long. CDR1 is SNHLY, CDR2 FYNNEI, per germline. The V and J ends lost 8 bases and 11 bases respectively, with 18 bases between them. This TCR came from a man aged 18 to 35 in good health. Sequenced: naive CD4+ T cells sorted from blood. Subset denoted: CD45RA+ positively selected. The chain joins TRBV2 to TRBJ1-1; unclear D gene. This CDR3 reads CASETVTQDAFF. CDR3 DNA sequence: TGTGCCAGCGAAACAGTAACTCAGGATGCTTTCTTT.